The source of this TCR beta chain is a study of long-term antiretroviral therapy in people with HIV. This clone came up once. Trimming stripped 3 bases from V and 2 bases from J, with 8 bases between. The CDR3 contains 13 residues. CDR1 is SGHDT and CDR2 is YYEEEE in the germline V gene. The authors ran the immunoSEQ assay, v3.0, at survey level. Here immunoSEQ multiplex PCR was the method, and the copy in TCRdb shows in-frame clones only, minus some. The table has under 45,000 clones, approximately 81% seen once. The sequence came from a woman aged 30 to 39 with HIV. The genes are TRBV5-6 and TRBJ1-1; no definite D call. This material consisted of unsorted PBMCs, taken about 2.7 years before starting antiretroviral therapy. This chain's CDR3 is CASSSDTNTEAFF. The DNA of the CDR3 is TGTGCCAGCAGCTCCGACACTAACACTGAAGCTTTCTTT.